This T cell receptor beta chain comes out of a study of cytomegalovirus exposure and HLA in healthy donors (dated by TCRdb to about 2017). Turning to the overall study: In an earlier analysis of several hundred of the donors, 250 to 350 Gb of sequence data and roughly 100 million unique TCR beta sequences from roughly 200 million T cells were reported. The study aimed to test whether cataloging public T cell receptors could reveal signatures of past pathogen exposure. High-throughput TCR immunosequencing, statistical association of individual TCRs with disease status, and machine learning were combined to predict cytomegalovirus infection status. Across approximately 420 genotyped donors of the cohort, an average of roughly 250,000 unique TCR beta nucleotide sequences per donor were sequenced, and 15% to 20% of those sequences were non-productive. The genetic ancestry cluster associated with self-reported Caucasian donors included around four fifths of the approximately 400 genotyped donors. The study used immunosequencing to profile the T cell repertoires of approximately 690 subjects and linked those repertoires to cytomegalovirus serostatus. Roughly five DR-DQ haplotypes were treated as single units for association and clustering because of strong linkage in the cohort. All discovery cohort repertoires had been generated using a single sequencing platform. The later analysis used no new phenotypic data to find candidate immune exposures, relying instead on TCR beta sequences and their occurrence across donors. A later analysis re-examined previously published TCR beta repertoires from just over 650 donors and added high-resolution HLA genotyping to investigate patterns of TCR occurrence. In addition to the first cohort of several hundred subjects, a separate validation cohort of about 120 different subjects was used. The number of donors typed differed by locus, with about 629-630 for A, B, C, DRB1 and DQB1, approximately 500 for DQA1, 600 to 610 for DPA1, and around 460 for DPB1. A later genetic analysis used genome-wide SNP genotypes for about 60% of the roughly 670 donors, treating that subset as a discovery cohort. An earlier analysis of roughly 600 of the donors used high-throughput TCR beta sequencing to judge whether each TCR beta V gene segment behaved as functional or pseudogenic. HLA typing covered class I and class II loci at four-digit resolution. About 330 gigabases of sequencing data and around 88 million unique TCR sequences made up an early release that covered approximately 620 HLA-typed donors. Donor age, sex, ethnicity and CMV serostatus were compiled together with the repertoire data.

Results and caveats for the whole study, not just this receptor: Immune exposure information for the cohort was limited to CMV serostatus. Because some donors lacked HLA typing at each locus, the association tests relied only on the typed subset. A total of 150 to 200 TCR beta chains were listed by the study as associated with cytomegalovirus. According to a later analysis, TCR association rates differed among HLA loci, with DRB1 alleles showing the most associated TCRs and HLA-C alleles showing the fewest. Because counts were too low, some 16 rarely observed V segments, including chromosome 9 orphons, were excluded from the earlier analysis of 587 of the donors. Only TCR beta chains were sequenced in this cohort, and the absence of alpha or paired-chain data limited detectable features. Presence/absence analyses assumed roughly uniform sequencing depth across donors, an assumption that may not hold. Linkage disequilibrium might explain the correlated functional status among segregating V segments, but an unknown experimental factor could not be ruled out. A later genetic analysis reported fewer N-insertions in productive TCRs among donors in an Asian-associated ancestry cluster than the approximately 700-donor mean. It was suggested by the authors that the approach could potentially be generalized to other disease states and immunological phenotypes. A later analysis reported that several top co-occurrence clusters appeared linked to parvovirus B19, influenza, CMV and Epstein-Barr virus. A later analysis found that HLA-associated TCR beta chains were more clonally expanded and had lower generation probabilities than equally common non-associated chains. When HLA alleles, especially DR and DQ, strongly co-occurred, attributing TCR associations to individual alleles was difficult. A further reported finding was that TCR beta sequences accurately predicted the HLA-A and HLA-B alleles for most subjects in the first cohort. Specific HLA alleles were associated with over 15,000 TCR beta sequences at a false discovery rate of 0.05 in a later analysis. Most TCR sequences were observed very rarely across donors, whereas some public TCRs were present in many individuals. Cytomegalovirus status was reported to be diagnosed by the classifier with high specificity and sensitivity in both the original and validation cohorts. The sequencing pipeline was judged likely to have produced a cluster of highly shared sequence variants as a technical artifact. The 87-base-pair reads could not distinguish some IMGT-functional V segments, including TRBV6-2 and TRBV6-3, so those segments were excluded. An earlier analysis of approximately 540 of the donors showed that most TCR beta V segments appeared in productive rearrangements either about 87% or about 30% of the time, which broadly matched IMGT annotations. In vitro tests confirmed that three of the cytomegalovirus-associated TCR beta chains recognize cytomegalovirus antigens. In a later analysis, most CMV-associated TCR beta chains were found to appear HLA-restricted, with HLA associations seemingly driven largely by CMV exposure. In a later genetic analysis, a missense DCLRE1C variant was associated with V-gene and J-gene trimming of TCR beta chains, and the association was replicated in an independent cohort.

Libraries were prepared through the immunoSEQ multiplex PCR assay. The multiplex PCR relied on a mix of 60 forward primers for TCR Vbeta segments and 13 reverse primers for TCR Jbeta segments. A multiplex PCR assay on genomic DNA amplified the CDR3 region of rearranged TCR beta genes. The Illumina HiSeq System was used to sequence the amplified TCR beta libraries as 87-base-pair reads. The original pipeline was this. Across the 600 to 700 repertoires, a later analysis counted tens of millions of unique TCR beta chains, approximately 12 million of which were shared by at least two donors. Raw reads were error-corrected and collapsed into unique sequences with a nearest-neighbor algorithm that merged closely related sequences to remove PCR and sequencing errors. V, D and J gene segments were assigned by aligning CDR3 sequences to IMGT reference sequences. Each retained sequence needed at least a six-nucleotide match to both a V gene segment and a J gene segment. A rearrangement was called productive if the CDR3 had no stop codons and remained in frame with V and J, and every other rearrangement was called non-productive. CDR3 was defined according to IMGT convention as the region running from the second conserved V-encoded cysteine to the conserved J-encoded phenylalanine. The earlier analysis of some 540 of the donors excluded any sequence lacking an unambiguous match to a single V gene segment. An earlier analysis of a few hundred of the donors called V segments functional above 56.7% productive rearrangements and segregating when the between-donor standard deviation exceeded 5%. A statistical classification framework was built to diagnose cytomegalovirus status from the catalog of TCR beta chain sequences. In a later analysis, TCR nucleotide sequences were compared against IMGT/GENE-DB human TR gene sequences so that V and J genes could be assigned. A later analysis assigned CDR3 sequences and most-parsimonious VDJ recombination scenarios with the TCRdist pipeline. In a later analysis, each TCR beta chain was defined by its CDR3 amino acid sequence together with its V-gene family, and reads without a unique V-gene family were excluded. As a way to deal with suspected cross-contamination and a sequencing artifact, a later analysis dropped approximately 590 nucleotide sequences that were highly shared and had low generation probability. In a later analysis, a clonal expansion index for each public chain was calculated from normalized within-repertoire ranks of inferred template counts. In a later analysis, generation probabilities were computed with a VDJ recombination model fitted to out-of-frame rearrangements, and the resulting probabilities were checked against IGoR. In a later analysis, TCR-TCR, TCR-HLA and TCR-CMV co-occurrence was scored with hypergeometric tests, and a repertoire-size bias correction was applied to TCR pairs. False discovery rates were estimated in a later analysis by permuting HLA or CMV assignments 20 times. In a later analysis, co-occurring TCRs were grouped using DBSCAN, and TCRdist sequence similarity was added for clustering within HLA-allele-positive subsets. Repertoires with fewer than 30,000 or more than 120,000 public chains, plus five repertoires with anomalous nucleotide sharing, were excluded from co-occurrence clustering. TCRdb took over this immuneACCESS table, retaining in-frame rearrangements with V and J assigned. Such tables are incomplete; in checked studies, under half of the missing clones stem from an unresolved V gene, and the remainder is unexplained. From that table come the V and J calls and clone size; the DNA was used to work out D and trimming. The sample table holds about 190,000 clones, of which roughly 80% were seen once. Of the sample, less than 2% falls within the top ten clones.

In total, over 600 healthy bone marrow donors made up the cohort. All cohort members were sampled while nominally healthy, although unrecorded immune exposures were likely present. The donor was CMV seronegative and belonged to the group of roughly 330 seronegative cohort members. A peripheral blood sample was provided by each donor, and peripheral blood mononuclear cells were used for TCR beta sequencing. Genomic DNA extraction from the blood cell samples was performed with the Qiagen DNeasy Blood Extraction Kit. Including cysteine and phenylalanine, the CDR3 has 15 amino acids. CDR3 DNA only is kept here, 45 bases in frame from base 1. V and J lose 4 bases and 5 bases, and a span of 17 bases separates them. CDR1 MGHRA and CDR2 YSYEKL are derived from the germline V gene. In the case of this clone: The antigen this receptor binds is unknown. Nothing much larger sits one base from this clone, and base qualities are not available.

The sequence came from a woman between 18 and 29 years old in good health and CMV-seronegative. The sequencing input was PBMCs. The receptor chain draws on TRBV4-1 and TRBJ1-2, with no D gene named confidently. The DNA sequence reads TGCGCCAGCAGCCGCACAGATTTAGGCCCATATGGCTACACCTTC. It translates as CASSRTDLGPYGYTF.